This T cell receptor beta chain was obtained from a study of blood T cell repertoires in COVID-19. The V end was cut by 5 bases, the J end by 5 bases, with 15 bases between. The CDR3 has 14 amino acids. CDR1 and CDR2 (germline): SGHAT, FQNNGV. TCRdb's table, derived via immunoSEQ multiplex PCR, lists solely in-frame clones and lacks some. The sample holds about 97,000 clones, about nine tenths seen once. Patients of the Seattle cohort, enrolled during active infection, were followed longitudinally. This clonotype was obtained from a woman aged 45-60 years with COVID-19, enrolled during active disease. Sequenced: peripheral blood. V and J are TRBV11-2 and TRBJ2-5, with D possibly matching TRBD1 (5 bases). As DNA, the CDR3 is TGTGCCAGCAGCCCCCTGGGGCTTGCGGAGACCCAGTACTTC. Amino acid sequence: CASSPLGLAETQYF.